This TCR beta chain is drawn from a study of post-analysis software for immune sequencing data. Study-level points and caveats: Diversity measured as normalized Chao1 was significantly lower in multiple sclerosis patients than in controls. Four or five TRBV segments, TRBV5-6, TRBV5-1 and TRBV20-1 among them, were found more frequent in patients than controls. Pronounced co-clustering by F measure was evident among identically batched samples.

Prepared TCR beta cDNA libraries contained unique molecular identifiers. TCRdb reprocessed the PCR reads with MiXCR, giving one entry per CDR3 protein. The sample yields about 380,000 distinct CDR3 sequences, roughly 30% seen once. Looked up from germline, CDR1 is SGHRS and CDR2 is YFSETQ. This CDR3 has 15 amino acids. The V gene end was trimmed by 3 bases and the J gene end by 7 bases; junction bases not matched to a gene: 10. This clonotype was detected only a few times. The antigen is unknown. The genes are TRBV5-1 and TRBJ2-7, with 10 bases identical to TRBD1. The sample consisted of blood. The clonotype was recovered from a girl aged 5-17 years with multiple sclerosis. As DNA, the CDR3 is TGCGCCAGCAGCTCCCCGGGACAGGGGATCGGAGAGCAGTACTTC. This codes for CASSSPGQGIGEQYF.